The 15 T cell receptor beta chains below all came from one sample that was sequenced in a study of chemoradiotherapy in HPV16-positive cancers. Sequencing used immunoSEQ multiplex PCR; TCRdb keeps in-frame clones, though not all of them. The profile shows roughly 34,000 clones, roughly nine tenths of them singletons. The sequenced sample was blood, obtained from a patient who underwent chemoradiotherapy. These TCRs come from a human donor with HPV-associated anogenital cancer.

DNA for the CDR3: TGTGCCAGCTCTCACACCGGGACAGGGGATCAGCCCCAGCATTTT. Translating it yields CASSHTGTGDQPQHF. The chain combines TRBV18 with TRBJ1-5; 10 bases are shared with TRBD1. Per germline, CDR1 KGHSH and CDR2 LQKENI. J gave up 5 bases and V 6 bases, and 7 bases lay outside the gene matches. The CDR3 is 15 residues long.

V is TRBV5-5 and J is TRBJ2-7; D remains ambiguous. The ends were cut back, 1 base at V and 5 bases at J, with 4 bases in the middle. This CDR3 region has 11 residues. CDR1 is SGHKS, CDR2 YYEKEE, per germline (reference sequence). DNA of the CDR3: TGTGCCAGCAGCTTGCGCGACGAGCAGTACTTC. Protein: CASSLRDEQYF.

This clone was counted a few times. The chain couples TRBV6-5 to TRBJ1-5, with D hard to call. The germline V and J ends were trimmed by 6 bases and 5 bases, with 8 bases remaining between them. The CDR3 extends over 12 amino acids. Germline values: CDR1 MNHEY, CDR2 SVGAGI. The CDR3 spells CASRGPHQPQHF. The CDR3 DNA follows: TGTGCCAGCAGGGGCCCACATCAGCCCCAGCATTTT.

The chain is built from TRBV21-1 and TRBJ2-2; the D segment call TRBD1 is taken from the table without a DNA check. TRBV21-1 is deemed a pseudogene. CDR3 length: 15 amino acids. The CDR3 DNA reads TGTGCCAGCAGCACTCGACAGGGGGCCCCCGGGGAGCTGTTTTTT. This codes for CASSTRQGAPGELFF.

The genes are TRBV7-2 and TRBJ1-3, with D unresolved. The CDR3 is 15 amino acids. Trimming stripped 1 base from V and 3 bases from J, with 10 bases between. Looked up from germline, CDR1 is SGHTA and CDR2 is FQGNSA. CDR3 in DNA: TGTGCCAGCAGCTTAGTCATTGGCAATGGAAACACCATATATTTT. Translated: CASSLVIGNGNTIYF.

In its sample, this clone was seen once. This chain uses TRBV29-1 with TRBJ2-7, with 9 positions matching TRBD1. There are 14 residues in the CDR3. Per germline, CDR1 SQVTM and CDR2 ANQGSEA. Trimming at V came to 4 bases and at J to 3 bases, leaving 7 bases not matched to a gene. CDR3: CSVGTGQGIYEQYF. In DNA, the CDR3 is TGCAGCGTTGGGACTGGACAGGGGATCTACGAGCAGTACTTC.

The chain joins TRBV25-1 to TRBJ2-7; the D is unclear. CDR3 length equals 13 residues. Trimming shortened V by 6 bases and J by 3 bases, and 12 bases separated the two germline ends. The germline V gene has CDR1 MGHDK and CDR2 SYGVNS. CDR3 sequence (DNA): TGTGCCAGCAGAAGTCCAGGCTACTACGAGCAGTACTTC. It yields the protein CASRSPGYYEQYF.

The V gene is TRBV27, the J gene TRBJ1-5; D is perhaps TRBD1 (5 bases). CDR1 is MNHEY, CDR2 SMNVEV, per germline (reference sequence). The CDR3 is made up of 15 amino acids. Trimming left V 4 bases short and J 7 bases short, with 17 bases between. CDR3 bases: TGTGCCAGCAGTTCTGACCGGTGGGGCAGGCAGCCCCAGCATTTT. Protein: CASSSDRWGRQPQHF.

The CDR3 DNA reads as TGTGTCAGAAGCTTATCGGCGGTGCGGACCGGGGAGCTGTTTTTT. It yields the protein CVRSLSAVRTGELFF. The chain carries TRBV7-5 and TRBJ2-2; the table's D gene call, TRBD2, was not cross checked with the DNA. TRBV7-5 is an annotated pseudogene. This CDR3 has 15 amino acids.

The chain's CDR3 is CATNSGTLNTEAFF. CDR3 bases: TGTGCCACGAATAGCGGGACACTGAACACTGAAGCTTTCTTT. The chain links TRBV6-5 to TRBJ1-1; a weak D match, TRBD1 (6 bases). The CDR3 is 14 residues long. V shed 10 bases and J shed 0 bases, with 15 bases lying between them. Germline lookup yields CDR1 MNHEY and CDR2 SVGAGI.

The rearrangement links TRBV2 to TRBJ2-2; a weak D match, TRBD1 (6 bases). Trimming pared 3 bases from V and 3 bases from J, leaving 14 bases between. Germline CDR1 SNHLY, CDR2 FYNNEI. The CDR3 loop spans 16 amino acids. CDR3 residues: CASSERGRGDTGELFF. CDR3 sequence (DNA): TGTGCCAGCAGTGAGAGAGGCAGGGGTGACACCGGGGAGCTGTTTTTT.

J is TRBJ1-4 and V is TRBV28; tentative D call: TRBD1 (6 bases). V was trimmed by 5 bases and J by 15 bases, leaving 13 bases between them. CDR3 length equals 11 residues. Germline assignment: CDR1 MDHEN and CDR2 SYDVKM. The CDR3 protein is CASSTVQGLFF. The CDR3, as DNA: TGTGCCAGCAGTACCGTACAGGGTTTGTTTTTT.

V is TRBV11-2 and J is TRBJ1-1; no reliable D call. Germline assignment: CDR1 SGHAT and CDR2 FQNNGV. V lost 2 bases, J lost 6 bases, and 13 bases lay in between. The CDR3 covers 14 residues. CDR3: CASSLNTWEAEAFF. CDR3 nucleotides: TGTGCCAGCAGCTTAAATACTTGGGAAGCTGAAGCTTTCTTT.

The chain couples TRBV2 to TRBJ2-2, with 9 bases fitting TRBD2. Germline values: CDR1 SNHLY, CDR2 FYNNEI. The CDR3 has 14 residues. The V gene end was trimmed by 4 bases and the J gene end by 7 bases; junction bases not matched to a gene: 4. CDR3 sequence reads: CASSASGVGGELFF. CDR3 DNA: TGTGCCAGCAGTGCTAGCGGGGTTGGCGGGGAGCTGTTTTTT.

The chain joins TRBV28 to TRBJ2-1; 12 bases line up with TRBD1. Germline CDR1 and CDR2: MDHEN and SYDVKM. CDR3 length equals 16 residues. Trimming cost V 6 bases and J 6 bases; bases outside gene matches: 9. CDR3 amino acids: CASSPEGTGGFNEQFF. Written as DNA, the CDR3 is TGTGCCAGCAGCCCAGAGGGGACAGGGGGCTTCAATGAGCAGTTCTTC.